The present TCR beta chain was sequenced within a study of blood T cells in healthy people across ages. Study-level points and caveats: More naive CD4+ cells and higher diversity marked long-lived donors relative to aged donors.

CDR3 length: 13 amino acids. Germline values: CDR1 MDHEN, CDR2 SYDVKM. V lost 5 bases, J lost 10 bases, and 10 bases stayed unmatched. With a J-beta primer mix and a sample-barcoded 5' primer, a second PCR ran about 7 to 12 cycles. MiXCR, applied by TCRdb to the 5' RACE reads, yields one record per CDR3 protein. The top ten hold around 3.6% of the sample, which has about 720,000 distinct CDR3 sequences, more than 20% seen once. About this clonotype: Antigen: not known.

The sample, about 9.2 milliliters of peripheral blood, was drawn from each donor. The same specimen was also included in a second study, on T cells of mothers and their children. In that study: Second-PCR primer M1S introduced sample barcodes and 2-4 random nucleotides. The TCR beta CDR3 read count exceeded 8.5 million for each mother and was a few million for each child.

The sample comprised blood. This receptor was taken from a boy between 5 and 17 years old in good health. V gene TRBV28 combines with J gene TRBJ1-1; 7 positions agree with TRBD1. The CDR3 DNA sequence: TGTGCCAGCAGTCTAGAGGGGGCCTCCGGAGCTTTCTTT. It translates to CASSLEGASGAFF.